This T cell receptor (beta chain) was recovered during a study of blood T cell repertoires in COVID-19. Original handling: How many nucleated cells were present was estimated from reference gene primer amplification. TCRdb keeps only in-frame clones here, not all; method: immunoSEQ multiplex PCR. That table supplies the V and J calls and clone size; D and trimming were determined from the DNA. The sample includes tens of thousands of clones, approximately 85% of them seen just once. Germline CDR1 reads SGHTA; CDR2 reads FQGNSA. The CDR3 loop spans 16 amino acids. V trimming: 3 bases; J trimming: 8 bases; junction bases outside the gene matches: 5.

The source material was peripheral blood. This chain joins TRBV7-2 and TRBJ2-1; 15 bases line up with TRBD2. This receptor was obtained from a woman older than 75 with active or convalescent COVID-19. The DNA of the CDR3 is TGTGCCAGCAGCTTCTTCGGACTAGCGGGGGGGGATGAGCAGTTCTTC. As protein: CASSFFGLAGGDEQFF.